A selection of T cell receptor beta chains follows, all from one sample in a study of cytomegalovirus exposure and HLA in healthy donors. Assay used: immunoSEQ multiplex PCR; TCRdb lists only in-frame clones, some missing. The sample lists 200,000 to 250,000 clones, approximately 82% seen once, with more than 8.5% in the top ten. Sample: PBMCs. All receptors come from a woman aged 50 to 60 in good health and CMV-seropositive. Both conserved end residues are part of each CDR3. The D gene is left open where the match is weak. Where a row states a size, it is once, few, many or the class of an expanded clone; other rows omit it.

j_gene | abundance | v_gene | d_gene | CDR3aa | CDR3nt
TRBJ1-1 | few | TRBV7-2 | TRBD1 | CASSRSRGQGTEAFF | TGTGCCAGCAGCCGGAGCCGTGGACAGGGCACTGAAGCTTTCTTT
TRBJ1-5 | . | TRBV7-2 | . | CASSQTGVSNQPQHF | TGTGCCAGCAGTCAGACGGGGGTGAGCAATCAGCCCCAGCATTTT
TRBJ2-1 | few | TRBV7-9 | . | CASSLVKGDNEQFF | TGTGCCAGCAGCTTAGTAAAAGGGGACAATGAGCAGTTCTTC
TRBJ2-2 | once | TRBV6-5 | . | CASSYVSAGELFF | TGTGCCAGCAGTTACGTTTCCGCCGGGGAGCTGTTTTTT
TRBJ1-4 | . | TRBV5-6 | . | CASSRDKGSTNEKLFF | TGTGCCAGCAGCAGGGACAAGGGATCAACTAATGAAAAACTGTTTTTT
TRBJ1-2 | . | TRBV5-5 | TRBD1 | CASSLGADRVSGYTF | TGTGCCAGCAGCTTGGGCGCGGACAGGGTATCCGGCTACACCTTC
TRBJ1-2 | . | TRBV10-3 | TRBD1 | CATYRQGREYGYTF | TGTGCCACCTACCGACAGGGGCGAGAGTATGGCTACACCTTC
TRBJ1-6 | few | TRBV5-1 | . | CASSLGGAGSPLHF | TGCGCCAGCAGCTTGGGTGGGGCTGGTTCACCCCTCCACTTT
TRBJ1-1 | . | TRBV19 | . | CASSPGYNTEAFF | TGTGCCAGTAGTCCAGGATATAACACTGAAGCTTTCTTT
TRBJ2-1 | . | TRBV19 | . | CASSISIYNEQFF | TGTGCCAGTAGTATTTCTATATACAATGAGCAGTTCTTC
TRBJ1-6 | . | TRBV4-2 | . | CASSQDGQYNSPLHF | TGTGCCAGCAGCCAAGATGGACAGTATAATTCACCCCTCCACTTT
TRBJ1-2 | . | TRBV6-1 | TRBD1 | CASSEDRGRRYGYTF | TGTGCCAGCAGTGAAGACAGGGGGCGCAGGTATGGCTACACCTTC
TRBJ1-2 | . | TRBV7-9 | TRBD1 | CASKGRATGEMNYGYTF | TGTGCCAGCAAGGGGAGAGCAACAGGGGAGATGAACTATGGCTACACCTTC
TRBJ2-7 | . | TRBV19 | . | CASTNPGTQYENRQYF | TGTGCCAGTACCAATCCCGGGACACAATACGAAAACCGGCAGTACTTC
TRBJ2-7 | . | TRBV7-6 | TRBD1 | CASSQTGASYEQYF | TGTGCCAGCAGCCAGACAGGGGCCTCCTACGAGCAGTACTTC
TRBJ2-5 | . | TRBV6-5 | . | CASRGRGVRDGTQYF | TGTGCCAGCAGGGGCAGGGGGGTACGAGACGGGACCCAGTACTTC
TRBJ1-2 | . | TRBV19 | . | CASSIGTNYGYTF | TGTGCCAGTAGTATCGGTACGAACTATGGCTACACCTTC